These 25 T cell receptor beta chains were all obtained from the same sample, sequenced in a study of T cell repertoires in ileal Crohn's disease. Time point indicated: neoterminal ileum biopsy at postoperative endoscopy, about 6 months after surgery. Repertoires were generated with immunoSEQ multiplex PCR, while TCRdb's copy carries only in-frame clones and drops some. The sample consists of roughly 20,000 clones, around 70% of them appearing once. Sequences were obtained from ileal tissue. The source is an adult with Crohn's disease.

In nucleotides, the CDR3 is TGTGCCAGCAGCTTAGGGACAGAGACGTATGGCTACACCTTC. Translated: CASSLGTETYGYTF. This chain uses TRBV7-2 with TRBJ1-2; D is perhaps TRBD1 (6 bases). This CDR3 spans 14 amino acids. Germline-derived CDR1 and CDR2 are SGHTA and FQGNSA. V lost 1 base and J 5 bases, leaving 11 bases between the germline ends. Complete variable domain (other parts from reference TRBV7-2 and TRBJ1-2): GAGVSQSPSNKVTEKGKDVELRCDPISGHTALYWYRQSLGQGLEFLIYFQGNSAPDKSGLPSDRFSAERTGGSVSTLTIQRTQQEDSAVYLCASSLGTETYGYTFGSGTRLTVV.

V is TRBV9 and J is TRBJ2-1; a possible D gene is TRBD2 (5 bases). The V and J ends lost 1 base and 0 bases respectively, with 14 bases between them. Germline V CDR1 and CDR2: SGDLS, YYNGEE. The CDR3 contains 17 residues. Written as DNA, the CDR3 is TGTGCCAGCAGCGTAAGGTCATATGGGAGCTCCTACAATGAGCAGTTCTTC. Residues: CASSVRSYGSSYNEQFF.

The gene calls are TRBV18 and TRBJ1-5; D is undetermined. Per the germline V gene, CDR1 is KGHSH and CDR2 is LQKENI. The CDR3 sequence is 13 residues long. Between the trimmed V and J ends, which lost 2 bases and 6 bases, there was a span of 8 bases. CDR3 coding DNA: TGTGCCAGCTCACCAACGGGGTTTCAGCCCCAGCATTTT. Protein sequence: CASSPTGFQPQHF.

This clone appeared a few times. The V gene is TRBV29-1, the J gene TRBJ2-2; 8 positions agree with TRBD2. The germline V gene encodes CDR1 SQVTM and CDR2 ANQGSEA. J gave up 5 bases and V 7 bases, and 9 bases lay outside the gene matches. CDR3 length: 14 amino acids. CDR3 sequence (DNA): TGCAGCGCCATGGGACTAGTAGATACCGGGGAGCTGTTTTTT. Its protein is CSAMGLVDTGELFF.

The chain uses TRBV25-1 and TRBJ2-5; 8 bases are a match to TRBD2. The CDR3 has 15 amino acids. With V trimmed by 5 bases and J by 5 bases, 10 bases remained unmatched. Germline CDR1 is MGHDK and CDR2 is SYGVNS. The CDR3: CASSSSGGRGETQYF. CDR3 bases: TGTGCCAGCAGTTCAAGCGGGGGTAGAGGGGAGACCCAGTACTTC.

The chain recombines TRBV20-1 with TRBJ1-1, with D unresolved. From germline, CDR1 is DFQATT and CDR2 SNEGSKA (reference sequence). This CDR3 spans 11 amino acids. CDR3 region: CSLTLNTEAFF. The CDR3 region has the DNA TGCAGCCTTACACTGAACACTGAAGCTTTCTTT.

The chain joins TRBV4-1 to TRBJ2-6; a weak D match, TRBD2 (7 bases). Germline CDR1 is MGHRA and CDR2 is YSYEKL. The V and J ends lost 1 base and 3 bases respectively, with 16 bases between them. The CDR3 is 18 residues long. In DNA form, the CDR3 reads TGCGCCAGCAGCCAAGGGCCGGGGGGCGCGGGTGGGGCCAACGTCCTGACTTTC. Protein product: CASSQGPGGAGGANVLTF.

This chain links TRBV5-4 with TRBJ2-7; 8 bases line up with TRBD1. Germline V gene data show CDR1 as SGHNT and CDR2 as YYREEE (reference sequence). CDR3 length equals 15 residues. J was trimmed by 10 bases and V by 5 bases; bases with no gene match: 17. CDR3 DNA sequence: TGTGCCAGCAGTCCCGGACAGGGCCAACTAGCACCTCAGTACTTC. Encoded protein: CASSPGQGQLAPQYF.

V gene TRBV6-5 combines with J gene TRBJ2-1; 8 nucleotides line up with TRBD2. This CDR3 has 15 residues. V lost 5 bases and J lost 3; bases outside the gene matches: 6. The germline V gene has CDR1 MNHEY and CDR2 SVGAGI. CDR3 region: CASSTPGGSYNEQFF. For the CDR3, the DNA is TGTGCCAGCAGTACCCCGGGGGGGAGCTACAATGAGCAGTTCTTC.

Sample share makes this clone large (0.1 to 1%). The V gene is TRBV19, the J gene TRBJ1-3; D is possibly TRBD1 (6 bases). The V end lost 7 bases, the J end lost 4 bases, and 14 bases lay between the germline ends. Per the germline V gene, CDR1 is LNHDA and CDR2 is SQIVND (reference sequence). This CDR3 has 14 residues. The CDR3 region has the DNA TGTGCCAGTACCACAACAGGGTTCGGAAACACCATATATTTT. Translated: CASTTTGFGNTIYF. Using reference TRBV19 and TRBJ1-3 for the parts outside the CDR3, the full variable domain is DGGITQSPKYLFRKEGQNVTLSCEQNLNHDAMYWYRQDPGQGLRLIYYSQIVNDFQKGDIAEGYSVSREKKESFPLTVTSAQKNPTAFYLCASTTTGFGNTIYFGEGSWLTVV.

Concerning this clone itself: At one boundary the junction diverges from the germline segment, which might be a read error. Other DNA variants within this sample encode the same CDR3. CDR3 coding DNA: TGTGCCAGCGGCGAGGACAGGAAAAACACTGAGGCTTTCTTT. Translating gives CASGEDRKNTEAFF. The chain uses TRBV4-2 and TRBJ1-1; TRBD1 aligns across 7 bases. Per the germline V gene, CDR1 is LGHNA and CDR2 is YNFKEQ. CDR3 length: 14 amino acids.

This clone has just a few counts. V usage is TRBV6-1 and J usage is TRBJ2-7; D is possibly TRBD1 (5 bases). The CDR3 contains 13 residues. CDR1 is MNHNS, CDR2 SASEGT, per germline. Deletions cut 2 bases from V and 0 bases from J, with 5 bases between. CDR3 protein: CASSERGSYEQYF. In DNA, the CDR3 is TGTGCCAGCAGTGAAAGGGGCTCCTACGAGCAGTACTTC.

This clone was seen more than once but under ten times. The chain uses TRBV15 and TRBJ2-1; 11 nucleotides agree with TRBD2. CDR3 length: 16 amino acids. Looked up from germline, CDR1 is LNHNV and CDR2 is YYDKDF (reference sequence). The trim removed 5 bases at V and 9 bases at J, leaving 12 bases unmatched. This chain's CDR3 is CATSGRLAGFGVEQFF. DNA of the CDR3: TGTGCCACCAGCGGCCGACTAGCGGGATTCGGCGTTGAGCAGTTCTTC. Combining the CDR3 with reference TRBV15 and TRBJ2-1 gives the whole variable domain DAMVIQNPRYQVTQFGKPVTLSCSQTLNHNVMYWYQQKSSQAPKLLFHYYDKDFNNEADTPDNFQSRRPNTSFCFLDIRSPGLGDTAMYLCATSGRLAGFGVEQFFGPGTRLTVL.

J is TRBJ2-1 and V is TRBV6-5; TRBD2 aligns across 9 bases. CDR1 MNHEY and CDR2 SVGAGI come from the germline V gene. The CDR3 length is 14 residues. J lost 10 bases, V lost 0 bases, and 4 bases had no gene match. CDR3 in amino acids: CASSYSRSGREQFF. As DNA, the CDR3 is TGTGCCAGCAGTTACTCGAGGAGCGGGAGGGAGCAGTTCTTC.

This clone was detected a few times. The CDR3 reads CASSLGGPREQYF. CDR3 nucleotide sequence: TGTGCCAGCAGTTTAGGGGGCCCGCGGGAGCAGTACTTC. The chain uses TRBV28 and TRBJ2-7, with D possibly being TRBD1 (6 bases). The CDR3 has 13 amino acids. Trimming took 2 bases from V and 7 from J, leaving 12 bases between them. Germline V lookup: CDR1 MDHEN, CDR2 SYDVKM.

J is TRBJ2-7 and V is TRBV27, with 9 bases lining up with TRBD1. Germline values: CDR1 MNHEY, CDR2 SMNVEV (reference sequence). The CDR3 has 13 amino acids. With V trimmed by 4 bases and J by 6 bases, 4 bases remained unmatched. The DNA of the CDR3 is TGTGCCAGCAGTTCACAGGGGGCGGGCGAGCAGTACTTC. Its protein is CASSSQGAGEQYF.

This clone was recorded a few times. The CDR3 DNA is TGTGCCAGCAGCGTAGAGGCTAGCGGGAGCGATGAGCAGTTCTTC. As protein: CASSVEASGSDEQFF. V is TRBV9 and J is TRBJ2-1, with 10 bases fitting TRBD2. CDR3 size: 15 residues. Per germline, CDR1 SGDLS and CDR2 YYNGEE. V lost 0 bases and J lost 8; bases outside the gene matches: 5. The full variable domain, completed using reference TRBV9 and TRBJ2-1, is DSGVTQTPKHLITATGQRVTLRCSPRSGDLSVYWYQQSLDQGLQFLIQYYNGEERAKGNILERFSAQQFPDLHSELNLSSLELGDSALYFCASSVEASGSDEQFFGPGTRLTVL.

The V call is TRBV5-1, the J call TRBJ2-3, with 11 bases that match TRBD2. The CDR3 extends over 18 amino acids. The V gene's germline CDR1 is SGHRS and CDR2 YFSETQ. J gave up 0 bases and V 0 bases, and 6 bases lay outside the gene matches. The CDR3 region is CASSLVLAGGTSTDTQYF. The CDR3 region has the DNA TGCGCCAGCAGCTTGGTCCTAGCGGGGGGCACTAGCACAGATACGCAGTATTTT.

V is TRBV7-9 and J is TRBJ2-7; the match to TRBD2 covers 7 bases. Germline V gene data show CDR1 as SEHNR and CDR2 as FQNEAQ (reference sequence). Trimming at V came to 5 bases and at J to 5 bases, leaving 12 bases not matched to a gene. The CDR3 extends over 15 amino acids. The CDR3 DNA reads as TGTGCCAGCAGCCCAACGGCGGGAGAAGCCCACGAGCAGTACTTC. This translates into CASSPTAGEAHEQYF.

This chain connects TRBV4-2 to TRBJ1-2; D perhaps matches TRBD1 (6 bases). With 0 bases removed from V and 5 bases from J, the gap between germline ends came to 13 bases. Germline V CDR1 and CDR2: LGHNA, YNFKEQ. The CDR3 has 15 amino acids. This chain's CDR3 is CASSQDVRGVYGYTF. The DNA for the CDR3 is TGTGCCAGCAGCCAAGATGTCAGGGGTGTTTATGGCTACACCTTC.

The chain is built from TRBV4-2 and TRBJ2-7, with a tentative D call TRBD1 (6 bases). This CDR3 contains 15 residues. The germline V gene has CDR1 LGHNA and CDR2 YNFKEQ. V gave up 0 bases and J gave up 0 bases, with 9 bases separating them. CDR3 amino acids: CASSQDRGFSYEQYF. The CDR3 DNA reads as TGTGCCAGCAGCCAAGACAGGGGATTCTCCTACGAGCAGTACTTC.

The V call is TRBV4-1, the J call TRBJ2-1, with a possible D match to TRBD2 (5 bases). This CDR3 contains 14 residues. Germline V gene sequence: CDR1 MGHRA, CDR2 YSYEKL. Trimming removed 4 bases from V and 5 bases from J, with 12 bases in between. The CDR3 DNA reads as TGCGCCAGCAGCCGCGGGCCAGAACACAATGAGCAGTTCTTC. It yields the protein CASSRGPEHNEQFF.

This chain joins TRBV5-1 and TRBJ2-1, with D possibly matching TRBD1 (6 bases). The CDR3 loop spans 15 amino acids. Between the trimmed V and J ends, which lost 3 bases and 1 base, there was a span of 11 bases. Germline CDR1 and CDR2: SGHRS and YFSETQ. The chain's CDR3 is CASSSRGVSYNEQFF. The CDR3 nucleotides are TGCGCCAGCAGCTCCAGGGGTGTTTCCTACAATGAGCAGTTCTTC.

The chain combines TRBV7-2 with TRBJ2-1; D may be TRBD1 (5 bases). Trimming shortened V by 4 bases and J by 9 bases, and 10 bases separated the two germline ends. CDR1 is SGHTA, CDR2 FQGNSA, per germline. This CDR3 spans 12 amino acids. CDR3 nucleotide sequence: TGTGCCAGCAGCTCTAGACAGTCTGAGCAGTTCTTC. It specifies CASSSRQSEQFF.

This clone was picked up a small number of times. CDR3 in DNA: TGTGCCGTCCGGAGGGACTTGGGAACAGATACGCAGTATTTT. It yields the protein CAVRRDLGTDTQYF. The chain is built from TRBV6-1 and TRBJ2-3; a possible D gene is TRBD2 (6 bases). Trimming shortened V by 11 bases and J by 3 bases, and 18 bases separated the two germline ends. CDR1 and CDR2 from the germline V gene are MNHNS and SASEGT. The CDR3 has 14 amino acids.